This T cell receptor beta chain emerged from a study of CD8 T cells in Susac syndrome. Study outcomes and limitations: The study recognized that the number of individuals in its TCR sequencing and HLA analysis was relatively small.

As concerns this clonotype: The antigen is not known.

The CDR3 consists of 18 residues. V lost 10 bases to trimming and J lost 8 bases; unmatched junction nucleotides: 22. CDR1 KGHDR and CDR2 SFDVKD come from the germline V gene. Random hexamers were used to reverse transcribe the RNA input (about 0.5 to 1 ug). The TCR beta CDR3 was amplified by immunoSEQ multiplex PCR across 54 Vbeta, 13 Jbeta. TCRdb used MiXCR to reprocess the immunoSEQ multiplex PCR reads, holding one entry per CDR3 protein. This sample has about 250,000 distinct CDR3 sequences, with just over 90% found just once. Sequencing of TCR beta was performed on blood CD8+ T cells and on blood CD4+ T cells. Negative isolation was applied to CD8+ and CD4+ T cells, and FACS enrichment was applied to TEMRA cells.

The material sequenced was CD4+ T cells from PBMCs. The chain links TRBV24-1 to TRBJ2-1; 10 positions match TRBD2. This clonotype originated in a human donor with multiple sclerosis. The CDR3, as DNA: TGTGCCACAGCCAACAATGGATTAGCGGGAGGTCTGGGGGATGAGCAGTTCTTC. Amino acid sequence: CATANNGLAGGLGDEQFF.